Below, 18 T cell receptor beta chains from the same sample are listed, as sequenced in a study of Ad26.COV2.S vaccination and SARS-CoV-2 variants. The treatment: about 20 received Ad26.COV2.S at low or high dose, single or two shots; 5 received placebo; per-sample allocation not given. Sampling was done on day 63 after the first vaccine or placebo injection. Assay: immunoSEQ multiplex PCR; the TCRdb copy retains only in-frame clones and omits some. Here the sample spans 350,000 to 450,000 clones, 75% to 90% being singletons. The source was peripheral blood, collected in a trial of Ad26.COV2.S vaccine versus placebo. These receptor sequences come from a person aged 18 to 59 who received the Ad26.COV2.S COVID-19 vaccine or a placebo.

J is TRBJ1-2 and V is TRBV7-2; 9 bases fit TRBD1. The germline V gene has CDR1 SGHTA and CDR2 FQGNSA. V gave up 5 bases and J gave up 5 bases; unmatched junction bases: 21. The CDR3 is 19 amino acids. The CDR3 sequence: CASSAPNGQGMGGRYGYTF. The CDR3 DNA is TGTGCCAGCAGCGCGCCGAACGGACAGGGGATGGGTGGTAGATATGGCTACACCTTC.

V gene TRBV12-3 or TRBV12-4 combines with J gene TRBJ2-7; TRBD1 matches 9 bases. This CDR3 region has 13 residues. Trimming cost V 5 bases and J 7 bases; bases outside gene matches: 6. This chain's CDR3 is CASSKQTGGEQYF. The CDR3 DNA reads as TGTGCCAGCAGTAAACAGACAGGGGGTGAGCAGTACTTC.

J is TRBJ2-5 and V is TRBV6-5; 7 nucleotides agree with TRBD2. The germline CDR1 and CDR2 sequences are MNHEY and SVGAGI. V lost 7 bases to trimming and J lost 4 bases; unmatched junction nucleotides: 12. There are 15 residues in the CDR3. The CDR3 DNA is TGTGCCAGCATCAAAACTAGCGCACCCTTAGAGACCCAGTACTTC. Encoded protein: CASIKTSAPLETQYF.

V is TRBV28 and J is TRBJ2-7; either TRBD1 or TRBD2 may supply D (5 bases each). The CDR3 is 12 residues long. Germline-derived CDR1 and CDR2 are MDHEN and SYDVKM. Deletions cut 5 bases from V and 6 bases from J, with 11 bases between. The CDR3 region has the DNA TGTGCCAGCAGTGGGACCCCCTCCGAGCAGTACTTC. It is translated as CASSGTPSEQYF.

CDR3 sequence (DNA): TGTGCCAGCAGCCGGAAGCTGACTAGCGGGAGCTCCTACGAGCAGTACTTC. It yields the protein CASSRKLTSGSSYEQYF. The chain employs TRBV5-6 and TRBJ2-7; TRBD2 matches at 12 bases. The CDR3 loop spans 17 amino acids. V shed 4 bases, J shed 0 bases, and the junction held 8 bases outside the gene matches. Germline loops: CDR1 SGHDT, CDR2 YYEEEE.

This clone occurred once. V gene TRBV28 combines with J gene TRBJ2-1, with D possibly being TRBD1 (5 bases). The CDR3 sequence is 14 residues long. Per the germline V gene, CDR1 is MDHEN and CDR2 is SYDVKM. The V gene lost 3 bases and the J gene lost 5 bases, with 11 bases spanning the gap. CDR3 amino acids: CASSFWQGNNEQFF. For the CDR3, the DNA is TGTGCCAGCAGTTTTTGGCAGGGAAACAATGAGCAGTTCTTC.

This chain links TRBV28 with TRBJ2-2, with D possibly TRBD1 on 5 matching bases. This CDR3 is built from 17 residues. Germline-derived CDR1 and CDR2 are MDHEN and SYDVKM. V dropped 3 bases and J dropped 4 bases, with 18 bases sitting between them. CDR3: CASSFGHGPLTTGELFF. CDR3 bases: TGTGCCAGCAGTTTCGGACACGGCCCCCTAACCACCGGGGAGCTGTTTTTT.

V is TRBV5-6 and J is TRBJ2-7; 7 bases line up with TRBD2. V shed 4 bases and J 2 bases; nucleotides not matched to a gene: 12. The germline CDR1 and CDR2 sequences are SGHDT and YYEEEE. The CDR3 is 16 residues long. This CDR3 is CASSRDAGELTYEQYF. CDR3 coding DNA: TGTGCCAGCAGCCGGGACGCGGGGGAATTAACCTACGAGCAGTACTTC.

The chain is built from TRBV6-1 and TRBJ1-2, with TRBD1 matching over 11 bases. The CDR3 length is 17 residues. The ends lost 1 base at V and 8 bases at J; junction bases unmatched: 12. Germline V CDR1 and CDR2: MNHNS, SASEGT. The CDR3 sequence: CASSEDIWTGGSWGYTF. CDR3 nucleotides: TGTGCCAGCAGTGAAGATATCTGGACAGGGGGCAGCTGGGGCTACACCTTC.

The rearrangement joins TRBV10-3 to TRBJ2-3; D call uncertain. V was clipped by 6 bases and J by 4 bases, with 8 bases between them. CDR1 is ENHRY, CDR2 SYGVKD, per germline. The CDR3 contains 12 residues. CDR3 sequence reads: CAISPSSDTQYF. For the CDR3, the DNA is TGTGCCATCAGCCCTAGTTCAGATACGCAGTATTTT.

The J gene is TRBJ2-2, the V gene TRBV18; TRBD2 might be the D (5 bases). The CDR3 loop spans 18 amino acids. Germline V CDR1 and CDR2: KGHSH, LQKENI. Trimming pared 6 bases from V and 2 bases from J, leaving 22 bases between. The CDR3, as DNA: TGTGCCAGCTCTCGAAACGGGGTGGCGGAGACTAACACCGGGGAGCTGTTTTTT. Translated: CASSRNGVAETNTGELFF.

This chain joins TRBV5-1 and TRBJ2-5; the D is unclear. The CDR3 extends over 14 amino acids. V shed 4 bases and J shed 4 bases, with 14 bases lying between them. CDR1 and CDR2 (germline): SGHRS, YFSETQ. CDR3 region: CASSVSSSVETQYF. In DNA, the CDR3 is TGCGCCAGCAGCGTTAGTTCGAGTGTAGAGACCCAGTACTTC.

V gene TRBV28 combines with J gene TRBJ2-1; D perhaps matches TRBD2 (5 bases). Germline CDR1 MDHEN, CDR2 SYDVKM. This CDR3 is built from 16 residues. V was pared by 2 bases and J by 8 bases, with 19 bases between. The CDR3 sequence is CASSLLDSPRADEQFF. In nucleotides, the CDR3 is TGTGCCAGCAGTTTACTGGACTCCCCCCGGGCGGATGAGCAGTTCTTC.

The CDR3 DNA follows: TGTGCCAGCAGCCGTACAGGGACCCCCTACGAGCAGTACTTC. It codes for CASSRTGTPYEQYF. This rearrangement joins TRBV7-2 to TRBJ2-7; D is perhaps TRBD1 (6 bases). In germline, CDR1 is SGHTA, CDR2 FQGNSA. CDR3 length: 14 residues. Trimming cost V 5 bases and J 2 bases, with 13 bases left between them.

This chain's CDR3 is CASSSILAGGGEQFF. CDR3 DNA sequence: TGTGCCAGCAGTTCGATACTAGCGGGAGGAGGTGAGCAGTTCTTC. The chain recombines TRBV6-5 with TRBJ2-1, with 12 bases that match TRBD2. The CDR3 runs to 15 residues. The V gene's germline CDR1 is MNHEY and CDR2 SVGAGI. V was clipped by 4 bases and J by 9 bases; unmatched bases: 7.

V is TRBV30 and J is TRBJ2-7, with 10 bases that match TRBD2. The CDR3 runs 13 residues. After removal of 1 base from V and 5 bases from J, the junction contained 2 bases not matched to a gene. The V gene's germline CDR1 is GTSNPN and CDR2 SVGIG (reference sequence). In nucleotides, the CDR3 is TGTGCCTGGAGTGGTCTAGCGGGAGACGAGCAGTACTTC. It is translated as CAWSGLAGDEQYF.

V is TRBV5-1 and J is TRBJ2-3; 7 bases align to TRBD1. The CDR3 length is 15 residues. J was trimmed by 2 bases and V by 4 bases; bases with no gene match: 7. Germline V lookup: CDR1 SGHRS, CDR2 YFSETQ. CDR3 sequence: CASSRSDRLTDTQYF. CDR3 DNA: TGCGCCAGCAGCCGATCGGACAGGCTCACAGATACGCAGTATTTT.

V is TRBV18 and J is TRBJ1-5, with a possible D match to TRBD1 (6 bases). This CDR3 has 15 amino acids. In germline, CDR1 is KGHSH, CDR2 LQKENI. Trimming took 3 bases from V and 6 from J, leaving 15 bases between them. This CDR3 is CASSPKAGEGQPQHF. The DNA for the CDR3 is TGTGCCAGCTCACCCAAAGCAGGGGAAGGTCAGCCCCAGCATTTT.